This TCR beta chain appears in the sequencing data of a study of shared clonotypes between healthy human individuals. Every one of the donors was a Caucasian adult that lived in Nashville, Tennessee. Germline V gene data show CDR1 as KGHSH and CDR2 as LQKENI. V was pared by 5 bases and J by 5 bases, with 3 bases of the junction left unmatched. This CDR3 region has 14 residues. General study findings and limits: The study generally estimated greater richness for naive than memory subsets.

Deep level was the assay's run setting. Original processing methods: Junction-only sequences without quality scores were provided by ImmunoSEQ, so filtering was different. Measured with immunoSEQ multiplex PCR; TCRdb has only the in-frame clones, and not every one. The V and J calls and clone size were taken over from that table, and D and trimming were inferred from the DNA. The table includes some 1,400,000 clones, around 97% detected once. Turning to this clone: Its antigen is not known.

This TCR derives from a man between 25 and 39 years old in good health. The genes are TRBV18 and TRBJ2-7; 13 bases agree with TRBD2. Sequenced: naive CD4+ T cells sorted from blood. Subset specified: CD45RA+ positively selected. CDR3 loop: CASSSGLAGDEQYF. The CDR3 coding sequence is TGTGCCAGCTCATCCGGACTAGCGGGAGACGAGCAGTACTTC.